These 16 T cell receptor beta chains came from one sample sequenced in a study of T cell changes during pregnancy in multiple sclerosis. Generated by immunoSEQ multiplex PCR, the TCRdb table keeps only in-frame clones and is missing some. Among about 84,000 clones listed, over 85% were seen once. The starting material was peripheral blood, obtained in the second trimester of pregnancy. These receptors came from a female donor in good health, enrolled as a control in a pregnancy study.

The V and J genes are TRBV11-2 and TRBJ1-4; TRBD1 matches at 9 bases. The CDR3 has 15 amino acids. V shed 5 bases and J 5 bases; nucleotides not matched to a gene: 6. Germline V gene lookup returns CDR1 SGHAT and CDR2 FQNNGV. This CDR3 reads CASSPRTGDNEKLFF. CDR3 bases: TGTGCCAGCAGCCCTCGGACAGGGGACAATGAAAAACTGTTTTTT. Supplemented by reference TRBV11-2 and TRBJ1-4, the full variable domain reads EAGVAQSPRYKIIEKRQSVAFWCNPISGHATLYWYQQILGQGPKLLIQFQNNGVVDDSQLPKDRFSAERLKGVDSTLKIQPAKLEDSAVYLCASSPRTGDNEKLFFGSGTQLSVL.

V is TRBV5-1 and J is TRBJ2-7; D is unclear. This CDR3 is built from 13 residues. The V end lost 5 bases, the J end lost 4 bases, and 13 bases lay between the germline ends. CDR1 is SGHRS and CDR2 is YFSETQ in the germline V gene. This CDR3 reads CASSSTSEYEQYF. As DNA, the CDR3 is TGCGCCAGCAGTTCGACTTCGGAATACGAGCAGTACTTC.

This chain connects TRBV5-3 to TRBJ1-4; 11 bases are shared with TRBD1. TRBV5-3 is identified as an open reading frame with a role that is uncertain. The V and J ends lost 4 bases and 5 bases, in that order; junction bases with no gene match: 4. The CDR3 has 15 amino acids. The CDR3 sequence: CARSTWTGGNEKLFF. CDR3 nucleotide sequence: TGTGCCAGAAGCACCTGGACAGGGGGCAATGAAAAACTGTTTTTT.

The chain carries TRBV7-9 and TRBJ1-4; 9 nucleotides line up with TRBD1. The germline V gene has CDR1 SEHNR and CDR2 FQNEAQ (reference sequence). This CDR3 spans 16 amino acids. V gave up 2 bases and J gave up 7 bases; unmatched junction bases: 8. In DNA form, the CDR3 reads TGTGCCAGCAGCTTAATACTAACAGGGGGCTCTGAAAAACTGTTTTTT. As protein: CASSLILTGGSEKLFF.

The chain links TRBV6-6 to TRBJ2-7; 8 nucleotides agree with TRBD1. Germline CDR1 reads MNHNY; CDR2 reads SVGAGI (reference sequence). The length of the CDR3 is 15 residues. Trimming removed 0 bases from V and 4 bases from J; junction bases left unmatched: 5. CDR3 DNA sequence: TGTGCCAGCAGTTACTCGAACAGGGGGAATTACGAGCAGTACTTC. Translated: CASSYSNRGNYEQYF.

This rearrangement joins TRBV4-2 to TRBJ1-4; tentatively, D is TRBD1 (5 bases). Germline V gene data show CDR1 as LGHNA and CDR2 as YNFKEQ. Trimming pared 3 bases from V and 4 bases from J, leaving 12 bases between. There are 15 residues in the CDR3. The CDR3 reads CASSQGGGGNEKLFF. DNA of the CDR3: TGTGCCAGCAGCCAGGGGGGGGGAGGTAATGAAAAACTGTTTTTT.

This clone was seen just once. This sequence joins TRBV5-6 and TRBJ1-4; unclear D gene. This CDR3 contains 14 residues. Trimming took 2 bases from V and 11 from J, leaving 16 bases between them. The germline V gene encodes CDR1 SGHDT and CDR2 YYEEEE. The CDR3 region is CASSFPTEGAKLFF. The DNA for the CDR3 is TGTGCCAGCAGCTTTCCCACAGAAGGCGCGAAACTGTTTTTT.

The chain combines TRBV19 with TRBJ2-7; 8 bases are shared with TRBD1. CDR1 LNHDA and CDR2 SQIVND come from the germline V gene (reference sequence). The CDR3 is made up of 15 amino acids. The ends lost 5 bases at V and 3 bases at J; junction bases unmatched: 9. In nucleotides, the CDR3 is TGTGCCAGTAGTCGTTCCGGGACAGGAGTCTACGAGCAGTACTTC. This codes for CASSRSGTGVYEQYF.

The V call is TRBV5-1, the J call TRBJ1-1, with 7 bases lining up with TRBD1. The germline V gene encodes CDR1 SGHRS and CDR2 YFSETQ. Trimming at V came to 1 base and at J to 1 base, leaving 1 base not matched to a gene. The CDR3 loop spans 14 amino acids. CDR3: CASSLWDRNTEAFF. Here the CDR3 DNA reads TGCGCCAGCAGCTTGTGGGACAGGAACACTGAAGCTTTCTTT.

V is TRBV5-1 and J is TRBJ2-2; 9 bases map to TRBD1. V lost 4 bases, J lost 5 bases, and 6 bases stayed unmatched. Germline lookup yields CDR1 SGHRS and CDR2 YFSETQ. The CDR3 totals 15 residues. This chain's CDR3 is CASSGDRARTGELFF. CDR3 nucleotides: TGCGCCAGCAGCGGGGACAGGGCAAGGACCGGGGAGCTGTTTTTT.

The V gene is TRBV28, the J gene TRBJ2-7; D may be TRBD1 (6 bases). This CDR3 is 14 amino acids long. Germline CDR1 and CDR2: MDHEN and SYDVKM. With 5 bases removed from V and 0 bases from J, the gap between germline ends came to 11 bases. The CDR3 region has the DNA TGTGCCAGCAGTAGGGGGACCCACTCCTACGAGCAGTACTTC. As protein: CASSRGTHSYEQYF.

The V call is TRBV2, the J call TRBJ2-7; possibly TRBD2 for D (5 bases). CDR1 and CDR2 (germline): SNHLY, FYNNEI. The CDR3 contains 12 residues. V was shortened by 7 bases and J by 3 bases, with 10 bases between the two germline ends. The CDR3 reads CASTGLSYEQYF. The CDR3 DNA sequence: TGTGCCAGCACTGGACTGAGCTACGAGCAGTACTTC.

The chain carries TRBV11-2 and TRBJ2-5; 14 bases are a match to TRBD2. J lost 3 bases, V lost 4 bases, and 7 bases had no gene match. Germline-derived CDR1 and CDR2 are SGHAT and FQNNGV. CDR3 length: 17 residues. CDR3 amino acids: CASSYYPGLAGEETQYF. The CDR3, as DNA: TGTGCCAGCAGCTACTATCCGGGACTAGCGGGAGAAGAGACCCAGTACTTC.

The chain joins TRBV2 to TRBJ2-6; D not resolved. The CDR3 sequence is 12 residues long. Germline V gives CDR1 SNHLY, CDR2 FYNNEI. Trimming stripped 3 bases from V and 14 bases from J, with 11 bases between. CDR3 sequence (DNA): TGTGCCAGCAGTGAGGTCCCGGGTTTCCTGACTTTC. This gives the protein CASSEVPGFLTF.

The chain couples TRBV27 to TRBJ2-1; a possible D gene is TRBD2 (5 bases). The V end was cut by 5 bases, the J end by 3 bases, with 17 bases between. Per germline, CDR1 MNHEY and CDR2 SMNVEV (reference sequence). CDR3 size: 16 residues. CDR3 sequence: CASSPFVGEFYNEQFF. CDR3 bases: TGTGCCAGCAGTCCCTTTGTCGGGGAATTCTACAATGAGCAGTTCTTC.

This sequence joins TRBV2 and TRBJ2-1; no clear D gene. V lost 5 bases, J lost 0 bases, and 8 bases lay in between. CDR1 and CDR2 from the germline V gene are SNHLY and FYNNEI. CDR3 size: 14 residues. The CDR3 is CASSSYPSYNEQFF. In DNA, the CDR3 is TGTGCCAGCAGTTCCTACCCCTCCTACAATGAGCAGTTCTTC.